A selection of T cell receptor beta chains follows, all from one sample in a study of blood T cell repertoires in COVID-19. Profiling relied on immunoSEQ multiplex PCR, and the TCRdb table lists in-frame clones only, not all of them. The table has 100,000 to 150,000 clones, 85% to 90% seen once. Sequencing was carried out using peripheral blood. The receptor source for this set is a human donor in a cohort sampled during active COVID-19. CDR3s include the opening cysteine and the closing phenylalanine or tryptophan. A D gene is named only where the DNA matches it firmly. The size entry is marked missing in some rows and otherwise reads once, few, many or a size class.

V,size,D,J,CDR3,DNA
TRBV4-2,NA,NA,TRBJ1-5,CASSRVEAGDNQPQHF,TGTGCCAGCAGCCGGGTAGAGGCAGGGGACAATCAGCCCCAGCATTTT
TRBV2,NA,NA,TRBJ1-4,CASSGTGNEKLFF,TGTGCCAGCAGTGGAACAGGGAATGAAAAACTGTTTTTT
TRBV18,NA,TRBD2,TRBJ2-7,CASSLTGTSVTYEQYF,TGTGCCAGCTCACTAACCGGGACTAGTGTAACCTACGAGCAGTACTTC
TRBV19,NA,TRBD1,TRBJ1-4,CASSTPPRTGQRVMNEKLFF,TGTGCCAGTAGTACTCCTCCAAGGACAGGGCAAAGGGTCATGAATGAAAAACTGTTTTTT
TRBV5-1,NA,NA,TRBJ1-4,CASSLAAATNEKLFF,TGCGCCAGCAGCTTGGCGGCGGCAACTAATGAAAAACTGTTTTTT
TRBV27,once,TRBD1,TRBJ2-5,CASSRINRGGETQYF,TGTGCCAGCAGTCGAATAAACAGGGGCGGCGAGACCCAGTACTTC
TRBV15,NA,NA,TRBJ2-7,CATSRERQVLVEQYF,TGTGCCACCAGCAGAGAAAGGCAGGTCTTGGTTGAGCAGTACTTC
TRBV11-2,NA,TRBD2,TRBJ2-2,CASSPWGSGVLSNTGELFF,TGTGCCAGCAGCCCTTGGGGTAGCGGGGTCCTTTCGAACACCGGGGAGCTGTTTTTT
TRBV5-6,NA,TRBD1,TRBJ1-1,CASSLQTGYGTEAFF,TGTGCCAGCAGCTTACAGACAGGGTATGGCACTGAAGCTTTCTTT
TRBV29-1,once,NA,TRBJ2-3,CSVSHRAATDTQYF,TGCAGCGTCTCCCACAGGGCTGCCACAGATACGCAGTATTTT